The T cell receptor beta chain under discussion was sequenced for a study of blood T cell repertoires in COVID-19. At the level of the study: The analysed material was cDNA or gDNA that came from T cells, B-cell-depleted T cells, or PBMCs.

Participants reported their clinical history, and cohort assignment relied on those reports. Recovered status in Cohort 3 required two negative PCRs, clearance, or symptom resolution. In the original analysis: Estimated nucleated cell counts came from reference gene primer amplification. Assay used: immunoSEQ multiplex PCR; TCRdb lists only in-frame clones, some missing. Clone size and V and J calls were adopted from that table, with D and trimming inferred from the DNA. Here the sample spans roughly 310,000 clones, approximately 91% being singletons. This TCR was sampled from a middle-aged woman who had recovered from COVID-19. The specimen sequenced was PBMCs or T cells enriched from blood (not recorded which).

As DNA, the CDR3 is TGTGCCAGCAACTCTGAGGGAGCGGGGCTCACAGATACGCAGTATTTT. Translation: CASNSEGAGLTDTQYF. The chain couples TRBV5-6 to TRBJ2-3; 7 bases align to TRBD2. V lost 6 bases and J lost 2; bases outside the gene matches: 12. The CDR3 loop spans 16 amino acids. Germline V gene data show CDR1 as SGHDT and CDR2 as YYEEEE.